The T cell receptor beta chain described here comes from a study of cytomegalovirus exposure and HLA in healthy donors. Profiled with immunoSEQ multiplex PCR; TCRdb holds only in-frame clones, not every one. The sample consists of around 130,000 clones, over 65% of them appearing once. The CDR3 covers 15 residues. The V gene's germline CDR1 is LNHNV and CDR2 YYDKDF (reference sequence). J lost 6 bases, V lost 3 bases, and 10 bases had no gene match. Sequenced sample: PBMCs. The chain is built from TRBV15 and TRBJ2-5, with TRBD1 matching 7 bases. This clonotype was sampled from a woman between 25 and 40 years old in good health and CMV-seronegative. CDR3 in amino acids: CATSSTGQAGKTQYF. CDR3 DNA sequence: TGTGCCACCAGCAGCACTGGACAGGCCGGAAAGACCCAGTACTTC.